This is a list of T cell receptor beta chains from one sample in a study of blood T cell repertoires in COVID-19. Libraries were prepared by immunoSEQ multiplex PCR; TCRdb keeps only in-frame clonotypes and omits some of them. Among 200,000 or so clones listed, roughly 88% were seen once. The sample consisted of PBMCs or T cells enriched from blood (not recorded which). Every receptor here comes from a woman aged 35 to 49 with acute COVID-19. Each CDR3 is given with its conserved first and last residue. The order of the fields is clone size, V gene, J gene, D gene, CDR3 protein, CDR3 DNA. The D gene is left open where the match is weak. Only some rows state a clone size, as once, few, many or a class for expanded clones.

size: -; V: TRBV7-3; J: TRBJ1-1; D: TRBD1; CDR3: CASSLSHAPGQGVSEAFF; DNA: TGTGCCAGCAGCTTATCCCACGCACCGGGACAGGGGGTTTCTGAAGCTTTCTTT
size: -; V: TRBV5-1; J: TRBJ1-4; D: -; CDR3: CASSPGVAQELFF; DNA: TGCGCCAGCAGCCCGGGGGTCGCCCAGGAACTGTTTTTT
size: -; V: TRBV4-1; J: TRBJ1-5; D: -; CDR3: CASSQDLRSHQPQHF; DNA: TGCGCCAGCAGCCAAGATCTTAGGAGCCATCAGCCCCAGCATTTT
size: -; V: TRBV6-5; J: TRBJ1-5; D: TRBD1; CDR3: CASSRQGVNQPQHF; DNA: TGTGCCAGCAGCAGACAGGGAGTAAATCAGCCCCAGCATTTT
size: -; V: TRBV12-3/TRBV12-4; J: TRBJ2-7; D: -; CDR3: CASSRRTGYEQYF; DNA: TGTGCCAGCAGTCGGAGAACTGGGTACGAGCAGTACTTC
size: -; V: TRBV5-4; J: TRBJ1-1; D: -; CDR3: CASSLAGDLPEAFF; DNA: TGTGCCAGCAGCTTGGCGGGGGACTTACCTGAAGCTTTCTTT
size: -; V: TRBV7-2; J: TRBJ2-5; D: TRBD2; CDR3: CASSSSGGRYQETQYF; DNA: TGTGCCAGCAGCTCTAGCGGGGGCCGGTACCAAGAGACCCAGTACTTC
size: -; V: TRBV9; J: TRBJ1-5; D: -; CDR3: CASSPGDTANQPQHF; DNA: TGTGCCAGCAGCCCCGGGGACACCGCCAATCAGCCCCAGCATTTT
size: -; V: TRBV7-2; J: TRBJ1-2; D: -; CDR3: CASSFGRTAHNYGYTF; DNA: TGTGCCAGCAGCTTCGGGAGGACAGCCCATAACTATGGCTACACCTTC
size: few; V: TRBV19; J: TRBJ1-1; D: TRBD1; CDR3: CASSAQGATEAFF; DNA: TGTGCCAGTAGTGCACAGGGGGCCACTGAAGCTTTCTTT
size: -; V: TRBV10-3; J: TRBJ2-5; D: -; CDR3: CAISPGETQYF; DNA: TGTGCCATCAGTCCAGGGGAGACCCAGTACTTC
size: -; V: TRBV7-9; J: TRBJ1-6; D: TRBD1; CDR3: CASSLGQGFYNSPLHF; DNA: TGTGCCAGCAGCTTAGGACAGGGCTTCTATAATTCACCCCTCCACTTT
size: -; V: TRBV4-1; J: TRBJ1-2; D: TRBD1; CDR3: CASSQVTGQGELRYGYTF; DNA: TGCGCCAGCAGCCAAGTTACGGGACAGGGGGAATTGAGGTATGGCTACACCTTC
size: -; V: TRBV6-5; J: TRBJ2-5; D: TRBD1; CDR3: CASSSPGQAQETQYF; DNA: TGTGCCAGCAGTTCACCGGGACAGGCTCAAGAGACCCAGTACTTC
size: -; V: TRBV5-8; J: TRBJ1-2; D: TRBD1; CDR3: CASSLPINRGRRDGYTF; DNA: TGTGCCAGCAGCTTGCCTATTAACAGGGGGCGGCGAGATGGCTACACCTTC
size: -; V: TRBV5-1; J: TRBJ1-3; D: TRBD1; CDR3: CASSMGQDLGNTIYF; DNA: TGCGCCAGCAGCATGGGACAGGACCTTGGAAACACCATATATTTT